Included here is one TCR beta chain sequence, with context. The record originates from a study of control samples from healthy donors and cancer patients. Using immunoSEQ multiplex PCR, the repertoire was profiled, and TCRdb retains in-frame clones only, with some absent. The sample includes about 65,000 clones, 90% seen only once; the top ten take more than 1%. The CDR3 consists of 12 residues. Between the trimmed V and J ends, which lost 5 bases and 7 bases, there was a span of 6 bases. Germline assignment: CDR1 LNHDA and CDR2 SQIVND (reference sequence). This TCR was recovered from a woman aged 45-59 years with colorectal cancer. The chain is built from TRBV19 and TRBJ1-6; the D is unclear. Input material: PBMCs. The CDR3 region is CASSPRNSPLHF. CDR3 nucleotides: TGTGCCAGTAGTCCGAGGAATTCACCCCTCCACTTT.